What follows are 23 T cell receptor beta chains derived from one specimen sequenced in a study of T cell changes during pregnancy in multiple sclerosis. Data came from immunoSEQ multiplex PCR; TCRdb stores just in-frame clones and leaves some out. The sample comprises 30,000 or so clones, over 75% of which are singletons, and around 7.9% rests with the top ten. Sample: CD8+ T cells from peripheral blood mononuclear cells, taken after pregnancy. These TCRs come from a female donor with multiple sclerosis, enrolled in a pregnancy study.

CDR3 in amino acids: CASSTPWTSGGLSTDTQYF. The CDR3 region has the DNA TGTGCCAGCAGCACCCCGTGGACTAGCGGGGGGCTTAGCACAGATACGCAGTATTTT. The gene calls are TRBV9 and TRBJ2-3; TRBD2 aligns across 14 bases. The germline V gene has CDR1 SGDLS and CDR2 YYNGEE. Trimming at V came to 4 bases and at J to 0 bases, leaving 10 bases not matched to a gene. This CDR3 comprises 19 residues.

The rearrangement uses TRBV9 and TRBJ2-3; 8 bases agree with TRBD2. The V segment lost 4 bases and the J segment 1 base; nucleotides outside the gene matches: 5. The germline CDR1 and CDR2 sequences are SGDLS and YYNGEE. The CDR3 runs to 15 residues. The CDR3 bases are TGTGCCAGCAGCCCAGGACTAGCTCGCACAGATACGCAGTATTTT. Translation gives CASSPGLARTDTQYF. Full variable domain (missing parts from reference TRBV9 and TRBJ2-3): DSGVTQTPKHLITATGQRVTLRCSPRSGDLSVYWYQQSLDQGLQFLIQYYNGEERAKGNILERFSAQQFPDLHSELNLSSLELGDSALYFCASSPGLARTDTQYFGPGTRLTVL.

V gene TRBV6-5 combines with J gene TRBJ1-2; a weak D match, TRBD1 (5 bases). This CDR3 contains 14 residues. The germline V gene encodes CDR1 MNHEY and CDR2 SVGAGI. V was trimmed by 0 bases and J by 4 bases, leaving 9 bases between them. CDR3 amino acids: CASSYSTGTYGYTF. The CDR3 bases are TGTGCCAGCAGTTACTCAACAGGCACCTATGGCTACACCTTC.

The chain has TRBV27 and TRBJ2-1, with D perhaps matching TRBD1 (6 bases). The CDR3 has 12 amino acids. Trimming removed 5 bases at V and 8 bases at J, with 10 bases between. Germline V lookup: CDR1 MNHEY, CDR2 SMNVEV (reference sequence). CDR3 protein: CASSTGFDEQFF. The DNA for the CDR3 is TGTGCCAGCAGTACAGGGTTTGATGAGCAGTTCTTC.

This CDR3 is CASSFQGGTNEKLFF. CDR3 coding DNA: TGCGCCAGCAGCTTTCAGGGTGGAACTAATGAAAAACTGTTTTTT. The chain combines TRBV5-1 with TRBJ1-4, with D possibly being TRBD1 (5 bases). The CDR3 loop spans 15 amino acids. The V end was cut by 2 bases, the J end by 1 base, with 9 bases between. Germline V CDR1 and CDR2: SGHRS, YFSETQ.

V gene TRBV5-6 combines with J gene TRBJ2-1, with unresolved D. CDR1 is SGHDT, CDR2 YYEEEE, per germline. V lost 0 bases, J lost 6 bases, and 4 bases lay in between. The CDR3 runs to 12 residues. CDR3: CASSLVINEQFF. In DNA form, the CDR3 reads TGTGCCAGCAGCTTGGTTATCAATGAGCAGTTCTTC.

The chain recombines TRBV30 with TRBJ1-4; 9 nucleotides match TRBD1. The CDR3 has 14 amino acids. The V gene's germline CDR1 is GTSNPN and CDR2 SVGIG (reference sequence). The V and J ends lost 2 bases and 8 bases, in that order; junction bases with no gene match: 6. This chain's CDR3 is CAWSSGQGQEKLFF. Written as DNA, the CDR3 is TGTGCCTGGAGTTCGGGACAGGGTCAAGAAAAACTGTTTTTT. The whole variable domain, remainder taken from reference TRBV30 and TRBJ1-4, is SQTIHQWPATLVQPVGSPLSLECTVEGTSNPNLYWYRQAAGRGLQLLFYSVGIGQISSEVPQNLSASRPQDRQFILSSKKLLLSDSGFYLCAWSSGQGQEKLFFGSGTQLSVL.

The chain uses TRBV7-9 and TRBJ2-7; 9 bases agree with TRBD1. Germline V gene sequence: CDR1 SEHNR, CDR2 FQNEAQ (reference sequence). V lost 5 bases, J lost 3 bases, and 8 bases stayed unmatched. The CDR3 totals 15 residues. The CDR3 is CASSPADRGIYEQYF. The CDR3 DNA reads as TGTGCCAGCAGCCCCGCGGACAGGGGAATCTACGAGCAGTACTTC.

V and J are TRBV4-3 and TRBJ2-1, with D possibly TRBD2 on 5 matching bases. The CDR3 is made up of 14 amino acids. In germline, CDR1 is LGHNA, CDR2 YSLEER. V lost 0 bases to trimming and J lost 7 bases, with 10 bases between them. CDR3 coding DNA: TGCGCCAGCAGCCAAGAGTCGGGGTGGAATGAGCAGTTCTTC. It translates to CASSQESGWNEQFF.

This chain's CDR3 is CASSTSGAPSYNEQFF. For the CDR3, the DNA is TGTGCCAGCAGCACTAGCGGGGCCCCCTCCTACAATGAGCAGTTCTTC. The V gene is TRBV5-4, the J gene TRBJ2-1; 10 bases fit TRBD2. CDR1 is SGHNT, CDR2 YYREEE, per germline (reference sequence). The V and J ends lost 4 bases and 0 bases, in that order; junction bases with no gene match: 4. This CDR3 has 16 amino acids.

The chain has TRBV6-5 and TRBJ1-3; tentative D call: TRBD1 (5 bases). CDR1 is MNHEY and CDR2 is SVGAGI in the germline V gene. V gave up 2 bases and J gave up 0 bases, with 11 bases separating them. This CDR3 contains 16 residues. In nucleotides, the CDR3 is TGTGCCAGCAGTTACGGTAGGGGATTCTCTGGAAACACCATATATTTT. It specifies CASSYGRGFSGNTIYF.

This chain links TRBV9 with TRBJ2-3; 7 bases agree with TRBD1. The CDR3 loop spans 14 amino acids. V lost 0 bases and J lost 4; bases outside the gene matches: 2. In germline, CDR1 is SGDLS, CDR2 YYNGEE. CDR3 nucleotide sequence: TGTGCCAGCAGCGTAGGAGGGGGCCCAGATACGCAGTATTTT. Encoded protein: CASSVGGGPDTQYF.

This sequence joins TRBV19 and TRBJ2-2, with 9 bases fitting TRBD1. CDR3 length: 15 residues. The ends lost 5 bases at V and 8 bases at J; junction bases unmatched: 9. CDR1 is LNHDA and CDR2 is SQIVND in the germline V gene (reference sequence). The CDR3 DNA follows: TGTGCCAGTAGTCCCCGGGACAGGGTTCTTGGGGAGCTGTTTTTT. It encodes CASSPRDRVLGELFF. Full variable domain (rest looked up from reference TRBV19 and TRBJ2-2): DGGITQSPKYLFRKEGQNVTLSCEQNLNHDAMYWYRQDPGQGLRLIYYSQIVNDFQKGDIAEGYSVSREKKESFPLTVTSAQKNPTAFYLCASSPRDRVLGELFFGEGSRLTVL.

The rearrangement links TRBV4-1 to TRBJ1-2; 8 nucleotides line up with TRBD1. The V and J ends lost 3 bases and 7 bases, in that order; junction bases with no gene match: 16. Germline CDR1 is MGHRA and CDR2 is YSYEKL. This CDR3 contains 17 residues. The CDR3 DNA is TGCGCCAGCAGCCATACACGCGCAGGACAGGGTCGGGGTGGCTACACCTTC. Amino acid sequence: CASSHTRAGQGRGGYTF.

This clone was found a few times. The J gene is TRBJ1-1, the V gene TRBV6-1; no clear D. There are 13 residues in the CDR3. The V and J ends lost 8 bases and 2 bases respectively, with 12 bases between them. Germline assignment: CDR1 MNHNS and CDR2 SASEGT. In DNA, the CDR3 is TGTGCCAGCGAGACTTCCGAAAACACTGAAGCTTTCTTT. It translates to CASETSENTEAFF.

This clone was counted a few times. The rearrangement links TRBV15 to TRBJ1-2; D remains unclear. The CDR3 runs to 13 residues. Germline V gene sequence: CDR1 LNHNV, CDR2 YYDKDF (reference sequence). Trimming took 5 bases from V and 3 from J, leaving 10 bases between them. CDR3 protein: CATSPADYYGYTF. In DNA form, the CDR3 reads TGTGCCACCAGCCCCGCTGACTACTATGGCTACACCTTC. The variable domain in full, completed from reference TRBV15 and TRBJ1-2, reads DAMVIQNPRYQVTQFGKPVTLSCSQTLNHNVMYWYQQKSSQAPKLLFHYYDKDFNNEADTPDNFQSRRPNTSFCFLDIRSPGLGDTAMYLCATSPADYYGYTFGSGTRLTVV.

For the CDR3, the DNA is TGTGCCAGCAGCGGCCTCCGGGTAGGGGCCTATAATTCACCCCTCCACTTT. It translates to CASSGLRVGAYNSPLHF. The genes are TRBV5-6 and TRBJ1-6, with D perhaps matching TRBD1 (5 bases). V shed 4 bases and J shed 2 bases, with 16 bases lying between them. This CDR3 region has 17 residues. Germline lookup yields CDR1 SGHDT and CDR2 YYEEEE.

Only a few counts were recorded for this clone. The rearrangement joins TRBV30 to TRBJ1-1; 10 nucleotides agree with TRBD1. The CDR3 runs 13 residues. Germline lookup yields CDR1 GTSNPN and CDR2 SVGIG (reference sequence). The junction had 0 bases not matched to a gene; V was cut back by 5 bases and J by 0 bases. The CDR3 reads CAWGTGVNTEAFF. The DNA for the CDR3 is TGTGCCTGGGGGACAGGGGTGAACACTGAAGCTTTCTTT.

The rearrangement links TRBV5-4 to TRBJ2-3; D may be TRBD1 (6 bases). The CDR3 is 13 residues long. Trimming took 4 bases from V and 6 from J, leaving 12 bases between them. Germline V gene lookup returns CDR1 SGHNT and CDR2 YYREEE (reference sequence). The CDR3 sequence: CASSPYRVDTQYF. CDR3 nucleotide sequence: TGTGCCAGCAGCCCCTACAGGGTTGATACGCAGTATTTT.

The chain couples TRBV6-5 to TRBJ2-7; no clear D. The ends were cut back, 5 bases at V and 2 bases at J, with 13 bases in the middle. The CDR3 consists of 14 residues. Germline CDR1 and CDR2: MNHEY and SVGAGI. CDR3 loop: CASSEYDGAYEQYF. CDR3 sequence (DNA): TGTGCCAGCAGTGAATACGACGGAGCCTACGAGCAGTACTTC.

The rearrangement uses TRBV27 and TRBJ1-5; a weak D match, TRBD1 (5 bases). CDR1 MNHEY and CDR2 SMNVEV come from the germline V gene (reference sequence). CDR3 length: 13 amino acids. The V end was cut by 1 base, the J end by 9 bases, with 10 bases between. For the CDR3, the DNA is TGTGCCAGCAGTTTATACTACAGGAGGCCCCAGCATTTT. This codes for CASSLYYRRPQHF.

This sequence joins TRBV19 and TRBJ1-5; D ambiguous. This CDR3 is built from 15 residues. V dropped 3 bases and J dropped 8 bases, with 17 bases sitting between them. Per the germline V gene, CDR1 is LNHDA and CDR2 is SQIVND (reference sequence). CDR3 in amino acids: CASSMLRDLAKPQHF. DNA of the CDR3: TGTGCCAGTAGTATGTTGAGGGATCTCGCGAAGCCCCAGCATTTT. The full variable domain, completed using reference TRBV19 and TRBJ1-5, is DGGITQSPKYLFRKEGQNVTLSCEQNLNHDAMYWYRQDPGQGLRLIYYSQIVNDFQKGDIAEGYSVSREKKESFPLTVTSAQKNPTAFYLCASSMLRDLAKPQHFGDGTRLSIL.

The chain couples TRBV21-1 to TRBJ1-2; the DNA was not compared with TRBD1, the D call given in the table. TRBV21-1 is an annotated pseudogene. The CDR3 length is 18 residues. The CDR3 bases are TGTGCCAGCAGCAAAGCCTCCAGGGGGCGTAATAATGTGTATGGCTACACCTTC. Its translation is CASSKASRGRNNVYGYTF.